This entry concerns a single T cell receptor (beta chain). Its antigen is currently unknown. Constant-segment primers were used for 5'RACE, and the resulting TCR alpha and TCR beta cDNA libraries carried sample barcodes and UMIs. TCRdb passed the 5' RACE reads through MiXCR, listing each CDR3 protein once. This table holds fewer than 250,000 distinct CDR3 sequences, 25% to 35% found once. In germline, CDR1 is SGHRS, CDR2 YFSETQ. Trimming shortened V by 4 bases and J by 6 bases, and 20 bases separated the two germline ends. The CDR3 runs to 16 residues. This sample was included in a study of T-cell memory formation after mild COVID-19. Study in general: Clustering of TCRs was largely donor specific. Findings and limits, study-wide: CD4+ clones that contracted lay mainly in CM and EM; CD8+ ones lay in EMRA. Clones that got smaller from day 15 to 85 had even CD4/CD8, while clones growing later tipped toward CD4+.

The sequence was collected from an adult woman who had mild COVID-19 (a few samples of this study predate the infection). Cell type and time point are not known. The sequencing sample was made of PBMCs or a T cell subset sorted from them (not recorded which). The V and J genes are TRBV5-1 and TRBJ2-1; perhaps TRBD2 as D (6 bases). CDR3 in DNA: TGCGCCAGCAGCACTTGGACGGGAGATACAGGCAATGAGCAGTTCTTC. Translated: CASSTWTGDTGNEQFF.